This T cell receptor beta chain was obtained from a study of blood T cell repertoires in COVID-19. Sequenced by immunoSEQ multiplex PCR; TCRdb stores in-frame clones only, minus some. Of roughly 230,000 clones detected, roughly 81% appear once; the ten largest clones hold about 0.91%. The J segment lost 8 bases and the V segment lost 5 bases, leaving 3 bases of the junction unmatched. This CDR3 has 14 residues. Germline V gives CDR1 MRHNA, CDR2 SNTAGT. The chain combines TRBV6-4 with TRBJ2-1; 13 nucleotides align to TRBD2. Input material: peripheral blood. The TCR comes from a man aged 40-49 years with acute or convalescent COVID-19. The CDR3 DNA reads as TGTGCCAGCAGTCGACTAGCGGGGGGCCATGAGCAGTTCTTC. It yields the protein CASSRLAGGHEQFF.